Here is one T cell receptor (beta chain) with its context. The sample has other DNA sequences that encode this CDR3 too. The authors split each subset's genomic DNA evenly across several immunoSEQ plates. Produced via immunoSEQ multiplex PCR; TCRdb's table is partial and in-frame only. The sample has roughly 2 million clones; about 95% are singletons. These data are taken from a study of shared clonotypes between healthy human individuals. Trimming stripped 0 bases from V and 2 bases from J, with 5 bases between. CDR1 is LGHNA and CDR2 is YSLEER in the germline V gene. The CDR3 spans 13 residues. Terminally differentiated effector memory CD45RA+ cells were left out of the naive CD8 fraction, which was CD45RO-negative and positively selected for CCR7.

The TCR comes from a man younger than 35 in good health. The sample taken for sequencing was naive CD8+ T cells sorted from blood. The J gene is TRBJ2-7, the V gene TRBV4-3; D remains unclear. The DNA of the CDR3 is TGCGCCAGCAGCCAAGACAGACCCTACGAGCAGTACTTC. Residues: CASSQDRPYEQYF.